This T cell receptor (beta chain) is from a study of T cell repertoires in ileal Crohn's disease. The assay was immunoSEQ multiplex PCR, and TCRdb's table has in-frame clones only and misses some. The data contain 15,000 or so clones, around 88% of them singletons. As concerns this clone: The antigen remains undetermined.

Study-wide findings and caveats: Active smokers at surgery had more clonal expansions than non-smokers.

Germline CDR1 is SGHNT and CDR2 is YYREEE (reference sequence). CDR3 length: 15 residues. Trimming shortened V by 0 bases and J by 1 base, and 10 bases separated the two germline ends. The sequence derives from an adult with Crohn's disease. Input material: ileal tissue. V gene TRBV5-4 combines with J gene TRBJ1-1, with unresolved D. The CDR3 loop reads CASSLGFGENTEAFF. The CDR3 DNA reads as TGTGCCAGCAGCTTGGGTTTTGGAGAGAACACTGAAGCTTTCTTT.